The clone carrying this T cell receptor (beta chain) was seen many times. TCRdb re-called the RT-PCR reads with MiXCR, one entry per CDR3 protein. This sample has hundreds of thousands of distinct CDR3 sequences; approximately 15% occur once, and the top ten carry 3% to 4.5%. The CDR3 length is 11 residues. CDR1 and CDR2 from the germline V gene are MNHEY and SVGAGI. Trimming removed 6 bases from V and 5 bases from J, with 5 bases in between. The specimen sequenced was memory CD4+ T cells from blood. This chain connects TRBV6-5 to TRBJ2-1, with D unresolved. The clonotype comes from a female donor in good health, serving as a healthy control. CDR3 sequence (DNA): TGTGCCAGCAGGTCTCACAATGAGCAGTTCTTC. Translated: CASRSHNEQFF.